The rows below give T cell receptor beta chains drawn from one sample of a study of blood T cell repertoires in COVID-19. The table came from immunoSEQ multiplex PCR; TCRdb's copy has only in-frame clones and leaves some out. The sample carries more than 95,000 clones, around 86% recorded once. The specimen was peripheral blood. These receptor sequences come from a man in his fifties or sixties with acute or convalescent COVID-19. CDR3s include the opening cysteine and the closing phenylalanine or tryptophan. A D gene is named only where the DNA matches it firmly. The size of a clone is reported for some rows only, either as once, few or many, or as a class for expanded clones.

size	length	D	V	J	DNA	CDR3
NA	16	NA	TRBV5-1	TRBJ2-1	TGCGCCAGCAGCTTGGAAGGGATTAGCGCCTACAATGAGCAGTTCTTC	CASSLEGISAYNEQFF
NA	16	TRBD2	TRBV2	TRBJ2-1	TGTGCCAGCAGTGGTACTAGCGGGAGGGCCTACAATGAGCAGTTCTTC	CASSGTSGRAYNEQFF
NA	15	NA	TRBV2	TRBJ1-5	TGTGCCAGCGAAATTGGAGCTTATAGCAATCAGCCCCAGCATTTT	CASEIGAYSNQPQHF
NA	14	TRBD2	TRBV18	TRBJ2-2	TGTGCCAGCACCCTAGCGGGAGTGCCCGGGGAGCTGTTTTTT	CASTLAGVPGELFF
few	18	NA	TRBV6-1	TRBJ1-2	TGTGCCAGCAGTGAAGCGATAGGGGGGGGTCTCCGTAACTATGGCTACACCTTC	CASSEAIGGGLRNYGYTF
NA	16	NA	TRBV10-3	TRBJ2-1	TGTGCCATCAGTGAGTCTTTAACAGGACCTTACAATGAGCAGTTCTTC	CAISESLTGPYNEQFF
few	14	TRBD1	TRBV29-1	TRBJ2-3	TGCAGCGTTCATTTGGGCAGGGGGACAGATACGCAGTATTTT	CSVHLGRGTDTQYF
NA	13	NA	TRBV7-9	TRBJ1-6	TGTGCCAGCAGCAGGGCAGGGAGCCCACCCCTCCACTTT	CASSRAGSPPLHF
NA	14	TRBD2	TRBV3-1/TRBV3-2	TRBJ2-3	TGTGCCAGCAGCCCTAGCGGGAGAACAGATACGCAGTATTTT	CASSPSGRTDTQYF
NA	17	NA	TRBV24-1	TRBJ2-2	NA	CATSDFFGQGITGELFF
once	16	TRBD1	TRBV5-5	TRBJ1-1	TGTGCCAGCAGCTTGGGGGGACAGGGGGCAGGAACTGAAGCTTTCTTT	CASSLGGQGAGTEAFF
NA	15	TRBD2	TRBV29-1	TRBJ2-2	TGCAGCGGGATTCAAGGGACTAGCGAAACCGGGGAGCTGTTTTTT	CSGIQGTSETGELFF
NA	13	NA	TRBV28	TRBJ2-1	TGTGCCAGCAGTTTATCCCCCTTCAATGAGCAGTTCTTC	CASSLSPFNEQFF
once	15	NA	TRBV28	TRBJ2-5	TGTGCCAGCAGTTCCCCCCTCGACTGGAGAGGGACCCAGTACTTC	CASSSPLDWRGTQYF
NA	12	NA	TRBV30	TRBJ2-1	TGTGCCTGGAGCCCACAGGGCAATGAGCAGTTCTTC	CAWSPQGNEQFF
NA	13	NA	TRBV24-1	TRBJ1-5	TGTGCCACCCAGGACAGCCCCAATCAGCCCCAGCATTTT	CATQDSPNQPQHF
NA	11	TRBD1	TRBV10-1	TRBJ2-7	TGCGCCAGCAGCTACAGGGGCGAGCAGTACTTC	CASSYRGEQYF
few	15	NA	TRBV5-1	TRBJ1-3	TGCGCCAGCAGCTGGGGCCACACCTCTGGAAACACCATATATTTT	CASSWGHTSGNTIYF
NA	13	TRBD1	TRBV23-1	TRBJ2-7	TGCGCCAGCAGTGGGGGACAGGGCTACGAGCAGTACTTC	CASSGGQGYEQYF
NA	15	TRBD1	TRBV7-8	TRBJ1-4	TGTGCCAGCAGCTTTAAAGGGGGCGTAAGGGAAAAACTGTTTTTT	CASSFKGGVREKLFF
few	14	NA	TRBV28	TRBJ1-1	TGTGCCAGCAGTTTATATGACAGGAACACTGAAGCTTTCTTT	CASSLYDRNTEAFF
NA	16	NA	TRBV3-1/TRBV3-2	TRBJ2-3	TGTGCCAGCAGCCAAAAGTCTACAGATAGCACAGATACGCAGTATTTT	CASSQKSTDSTDTQYF
few	15	TRBD1	TRBV5-1	TRBJ2-1	TGCGCCAGCAGCCCGGACAGGGGGCGCAGGAATGAGCAGTTCTTC	CASSPDRGRRNEQFF
NA	13	NA	TRBV3-1/TRBV3-2	TRBJ1-5	TGTGCCAGCAGCCAAGGCAGGAATCAGCCCCAGCATTTT	CASSQGRNQPQHF
NA	15	NA	TRBV24-1	TRBJ2-3	TGTGCCACCAGTGATAGTACGGGAGCCGGAGATACGCAGTATTTT	CATSDSTGAGDTQYF
NA	19	TRBD2	TRBV28	TRBJ2-3	TGTGCCAGCAGCAAGAGCCTGGGACGGACTAGCGGGAGGCCAGATACGCAGTATTTT	CASSKSLGRTSGRPDTQYF
NA	17	TRBD2	TRBV11-2	TRBJ2-7	TGTGCCAGCAGCTTAGATTCGGGGGGTGTGGTGTCCTACGAGCAGTACTTC	CASSLDSGGVVSYEQYF
NA	13	NA	TRBV12-3/TRBV12-4	TRBJ2-7	TGTGCCAGCAGTTCTCTCCTCTCACTCGAGCAGTACTTC	CASSSLLSLEQYF
NA	15	NA	TRBV3-1/TRBV3-2	TRBJ1-6	TGTGCCAGCAGCCAAGAGCCGGGTGCGGATTCACCCCTCCACTTT	CASSQEPGADSPLHF
once	16	TRBD1	TRBV5-1	TRBJ1-6	TGCGCCAGCAGCGACGGCAGGGGGGCCTATAATTCACCCCTCCACTTT	CASSDGRGAYNSPLHF
NA	15	TRBD2	TRBV5-1	TRBJ2-7	TGCGCCAGCAGCCCCGGACTAGCGGGAGGGCCCGAGCAGTACTTC	CASSPGLAGGPEQYF
NA	14	TRBD2	TRBV6-5	TRBJ2-5	TGTGCCAGCAGTTACGGCTGGGGAGGGGAGACCCAGTACTTC	CASSYGWGGETQYF
NA	15	TRBD2	TRBV5-8	TRBJ2-1	TGTGCCAGCAGCTTGGGACTAGCGGGAAGTCATGAGCAGTTCTTC	CASSLGLAGSHEQFF
NA	12	NA	TRBV10-1	TRBJ1-1	TGCGCCAGCACCTCTGACAGTAGTGAAGCTTTCTTT	CASTSDSSEAFF